This T cell receptor beta chain derives from a study of blood T cell repertoires in COVID-19. Here immunoSEQ multiplex PCR was the method, and the copy in TCRdb shows in-frame clones only, minus some. The sample includes 55,000 to 70,000 clones, 78% seen only once; the top ten take under 5%. The receptor's source is a human donor in a cohort sampled during active COVID-19. Sequenced material: peripheral blood.

CDR3 region: CASSKGGDDRGNGNQPQHF. The CDR3 nucleotides are TGTGCCAGCAGCAAAGGGGGAGACGACAGGGGGAATGGCAATCAGCCCCAGCATTTT. The chain recombines TRBV21-1 with TRBJ1-5; TRBD1 is taken as the D call from the table, unchecked against the DNA. TRBV21-1 corresponds to a pseudogene. CDR3 size: 19 residues.